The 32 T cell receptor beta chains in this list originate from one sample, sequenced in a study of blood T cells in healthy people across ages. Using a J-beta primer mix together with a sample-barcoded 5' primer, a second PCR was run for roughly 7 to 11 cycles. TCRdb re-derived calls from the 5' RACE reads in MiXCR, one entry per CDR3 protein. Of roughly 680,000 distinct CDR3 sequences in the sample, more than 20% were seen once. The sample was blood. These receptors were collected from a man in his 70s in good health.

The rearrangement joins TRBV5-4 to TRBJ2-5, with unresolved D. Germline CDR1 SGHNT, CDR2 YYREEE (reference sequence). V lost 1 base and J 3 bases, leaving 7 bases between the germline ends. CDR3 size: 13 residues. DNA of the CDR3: TGTGCCAGCAGCTTGATACACAAAGAGACCCAGTACTTC. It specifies CASSLIHKETQYF.

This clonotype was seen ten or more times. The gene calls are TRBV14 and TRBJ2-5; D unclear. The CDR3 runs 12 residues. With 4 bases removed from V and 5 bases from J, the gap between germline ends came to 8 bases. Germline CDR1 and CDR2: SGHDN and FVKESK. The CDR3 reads CASSRRPETQYF. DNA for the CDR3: TGTGCCAGCAGCCGTCGTCCGGAGACCCAGTACTTC.

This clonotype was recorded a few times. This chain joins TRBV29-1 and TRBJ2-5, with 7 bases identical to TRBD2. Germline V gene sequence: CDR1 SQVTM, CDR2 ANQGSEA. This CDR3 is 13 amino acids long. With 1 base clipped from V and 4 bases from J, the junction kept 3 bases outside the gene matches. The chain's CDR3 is CSVEGAGVETQYF. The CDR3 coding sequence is TGCAGCGTTGAAGGGGCGGGGGTAGAGACCCAGTACTTC.

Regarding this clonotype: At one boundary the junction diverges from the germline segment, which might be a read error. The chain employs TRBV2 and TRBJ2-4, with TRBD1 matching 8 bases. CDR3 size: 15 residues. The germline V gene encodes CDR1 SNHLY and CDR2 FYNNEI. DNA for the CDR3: TGTGCCGGCAGTGAAGACAGGGGCCGGGGAAACATTCAGTACTTC. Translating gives CAGSEDRGRGNIQYF.

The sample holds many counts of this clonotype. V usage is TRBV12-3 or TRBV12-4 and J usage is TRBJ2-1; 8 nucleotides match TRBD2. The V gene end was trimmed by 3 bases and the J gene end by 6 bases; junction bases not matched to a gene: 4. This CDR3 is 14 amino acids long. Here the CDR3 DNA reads TGTGCCAGCAGTTTGGCTAGCGGGCCCAATGAGCAGTTCTTC. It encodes CASSLASGPNEQFF.

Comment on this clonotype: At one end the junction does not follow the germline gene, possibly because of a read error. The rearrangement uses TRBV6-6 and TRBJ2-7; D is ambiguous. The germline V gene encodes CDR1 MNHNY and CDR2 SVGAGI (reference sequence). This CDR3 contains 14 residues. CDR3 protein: CASRPDRTSYEQCF. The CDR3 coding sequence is TGTGCCAGCAGACCAGACCGGACCTCCTACGAGCAGTGCTTC.

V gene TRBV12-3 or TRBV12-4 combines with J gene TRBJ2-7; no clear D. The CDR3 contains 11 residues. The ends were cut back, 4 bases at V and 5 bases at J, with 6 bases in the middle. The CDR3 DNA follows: TGTGCCAGCAGTTCGATCAACGAGCAGTACTTC. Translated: CASSSINEQYF.

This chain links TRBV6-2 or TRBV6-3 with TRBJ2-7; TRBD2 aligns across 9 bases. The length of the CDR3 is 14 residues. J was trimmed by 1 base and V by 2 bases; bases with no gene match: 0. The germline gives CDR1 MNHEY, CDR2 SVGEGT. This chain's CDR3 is CASSYAGGSYEQYF. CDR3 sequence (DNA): TGTGCCAGCAGTTACGCGGGAGGGTCCTACGAGCAGTACTTC.

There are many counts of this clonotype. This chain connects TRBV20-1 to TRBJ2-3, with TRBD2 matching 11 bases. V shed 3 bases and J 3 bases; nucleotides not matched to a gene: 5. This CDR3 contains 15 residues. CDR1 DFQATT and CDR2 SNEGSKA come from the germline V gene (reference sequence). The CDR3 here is CSASKLAGVTDTQYF. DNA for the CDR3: TGCAGTGCTAGTAAACTAGCGGGAGTTACAGATACGCAGTATTTT.

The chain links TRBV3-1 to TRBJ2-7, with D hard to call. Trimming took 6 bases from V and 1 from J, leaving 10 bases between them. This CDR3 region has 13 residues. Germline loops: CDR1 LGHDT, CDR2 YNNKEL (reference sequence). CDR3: CASREDGSYEQYF. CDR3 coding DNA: TGTGCCAGCAGAGAAGACGGTTCCTACGAGCAGTACTTC.

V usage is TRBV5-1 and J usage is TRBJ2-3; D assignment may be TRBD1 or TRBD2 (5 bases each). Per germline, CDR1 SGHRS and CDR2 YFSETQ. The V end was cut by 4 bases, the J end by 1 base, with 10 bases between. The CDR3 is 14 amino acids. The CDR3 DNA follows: TGCGCCAGCAGCCCCGGGGACCGCACAGATACGCAGTATTTT. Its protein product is CASSPGDRTDTQYF. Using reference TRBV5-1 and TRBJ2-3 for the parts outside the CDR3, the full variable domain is KAGVTQTPRYLIKTRGQQVTLSCSPISGHRSVSWYQQTPGQGLQFLFEYFSETQRNKGNFPGRFSGRQFSNSRSEMNVSTLELGDSALYLCASSPGDRTDTQYFGPGTRLTVL.

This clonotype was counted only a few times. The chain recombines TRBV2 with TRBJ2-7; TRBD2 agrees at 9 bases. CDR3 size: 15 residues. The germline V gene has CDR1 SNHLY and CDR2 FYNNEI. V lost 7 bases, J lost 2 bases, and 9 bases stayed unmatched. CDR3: CASNGAASGTYEQYF. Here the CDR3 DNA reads TGTGCCAGCAACGGGGCTGCTAGCGGGACCTACGAGCAGTACTTC.

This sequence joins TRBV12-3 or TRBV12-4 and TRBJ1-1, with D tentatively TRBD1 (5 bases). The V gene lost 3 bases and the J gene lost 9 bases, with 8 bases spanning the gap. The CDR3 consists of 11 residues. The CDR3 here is CASSLEGKAFF. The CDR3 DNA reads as TGTGCCAGCAGTTTGGAGGGGAAAGCTTTCTTT.

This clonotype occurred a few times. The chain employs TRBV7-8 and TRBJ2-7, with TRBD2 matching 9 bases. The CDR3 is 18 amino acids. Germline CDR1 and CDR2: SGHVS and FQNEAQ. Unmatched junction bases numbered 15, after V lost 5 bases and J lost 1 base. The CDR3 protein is CASSTRHPLAGASYEQYF. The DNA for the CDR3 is TGTGCCAGCAGCACCCGACATCCATTAGCGGGAGCGTCCTACGAGCAGTACTTC.

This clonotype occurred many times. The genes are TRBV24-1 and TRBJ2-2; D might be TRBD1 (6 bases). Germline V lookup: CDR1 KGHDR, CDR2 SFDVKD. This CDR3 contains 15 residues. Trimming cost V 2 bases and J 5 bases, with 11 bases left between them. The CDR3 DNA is TGTGCCACCAGTGATTCGACAGGAAATACCGGGGAGCTGTTTTTT. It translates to CATSDSTGNTGELFF.

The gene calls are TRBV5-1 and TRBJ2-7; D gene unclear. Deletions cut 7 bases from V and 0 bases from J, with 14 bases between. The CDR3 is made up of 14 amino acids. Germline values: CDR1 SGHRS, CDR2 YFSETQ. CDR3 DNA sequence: TGCGCCAGCTCAGGCACGGGCAACTCCTACGAGCAGTACTTC. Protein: CASSGTGNSYEQYF. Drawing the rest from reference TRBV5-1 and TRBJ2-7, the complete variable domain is KAGVTQTPRYLIKTRGQQVTLSCSPISGHRSVSWYQQTPGQGLQFLFEYFSETQRNKGNFPGRFSGRQFSNSRSEMNVSTLELGDSALYLCASSGTGNSYEQYFGPGTRLTVT.

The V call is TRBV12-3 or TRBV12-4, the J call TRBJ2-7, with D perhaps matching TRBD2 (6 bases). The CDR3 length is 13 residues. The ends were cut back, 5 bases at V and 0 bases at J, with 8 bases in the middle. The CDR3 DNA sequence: TGTGCCAGCAGTCGGGAGTTCTCCTACGAGCAGTACTTC. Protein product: CASSREFSYEQYF.

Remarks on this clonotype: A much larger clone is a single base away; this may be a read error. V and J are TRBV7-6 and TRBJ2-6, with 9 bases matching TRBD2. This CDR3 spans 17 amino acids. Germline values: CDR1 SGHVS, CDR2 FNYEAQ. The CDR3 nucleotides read TGTACCAGCAGCTTAGGCTTAGCGGGAGCTGGGGCCAACGTCCTGACTTTC. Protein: CTSSLGLAGAGANVLTF.

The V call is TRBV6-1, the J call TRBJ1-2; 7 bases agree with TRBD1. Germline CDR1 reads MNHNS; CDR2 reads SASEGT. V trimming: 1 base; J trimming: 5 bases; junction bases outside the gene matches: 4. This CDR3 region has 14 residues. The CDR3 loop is CASSEEVRGYGYTF. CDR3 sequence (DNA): TGTGCCAGCAGTGAAGAAGTCAGGGGGTATGGCTACACCTTC.

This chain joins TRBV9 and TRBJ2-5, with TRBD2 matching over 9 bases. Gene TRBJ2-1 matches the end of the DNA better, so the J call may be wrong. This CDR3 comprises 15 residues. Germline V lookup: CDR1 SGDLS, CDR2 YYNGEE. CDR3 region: CASSVGGGAYNEQFF. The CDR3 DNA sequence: TGTGCCAGCAGCGTAGGCGGGGGGGCCTACAATGAGCAGTTCTTC.

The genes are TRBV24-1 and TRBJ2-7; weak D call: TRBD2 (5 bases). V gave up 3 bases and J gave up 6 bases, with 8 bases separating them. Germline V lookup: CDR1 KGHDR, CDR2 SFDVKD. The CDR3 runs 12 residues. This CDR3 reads CATSDRAGEQYF. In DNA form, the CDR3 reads TGTGCCACCAGTGATCGGGCGGGCGAGCAGTACTTC.

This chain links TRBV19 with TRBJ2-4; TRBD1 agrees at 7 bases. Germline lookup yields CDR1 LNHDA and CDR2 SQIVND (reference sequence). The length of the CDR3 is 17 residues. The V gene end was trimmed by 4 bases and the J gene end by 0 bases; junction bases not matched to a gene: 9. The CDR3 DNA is TGTGCCAGTAGTAGCCCACAGGGGCCGGTAGCCAAAAACATTCAGTACTTC. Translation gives CASSSPQGPVAKNIQYF.

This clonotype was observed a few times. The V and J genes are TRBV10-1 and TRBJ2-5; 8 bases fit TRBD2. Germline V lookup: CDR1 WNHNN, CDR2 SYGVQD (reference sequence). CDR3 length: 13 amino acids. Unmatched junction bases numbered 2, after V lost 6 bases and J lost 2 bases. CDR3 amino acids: CASRGLEQETQYF. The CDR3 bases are TGCGCCAGCAGGGGACTAGAGCAAGAGACCCAGTACTTC.

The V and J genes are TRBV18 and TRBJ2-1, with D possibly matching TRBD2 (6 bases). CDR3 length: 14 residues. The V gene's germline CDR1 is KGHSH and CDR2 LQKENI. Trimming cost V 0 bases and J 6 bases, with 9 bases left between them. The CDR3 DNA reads TGTGCCAGCTCACCACCGCGGACTATCAATGAGCAGTTCTTC. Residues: CASSPPRTINEQFF. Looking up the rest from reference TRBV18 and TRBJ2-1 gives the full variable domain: NAGVMQNPRHLVRRRGQEARLRCSPMKGHSHVYWYRQLPEEGLKFMVYLQKENIIDESGMPKERFSAEFPKEGPSILRIQQVVRGDSAAYFCASSPPRTINEQFFGPGTRLTVL.

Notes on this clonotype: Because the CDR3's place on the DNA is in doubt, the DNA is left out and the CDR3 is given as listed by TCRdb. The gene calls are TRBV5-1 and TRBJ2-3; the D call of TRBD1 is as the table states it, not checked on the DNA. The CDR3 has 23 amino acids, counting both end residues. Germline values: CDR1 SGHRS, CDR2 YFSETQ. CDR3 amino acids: CASSLDYSGANVLTFGHTDTQYF.

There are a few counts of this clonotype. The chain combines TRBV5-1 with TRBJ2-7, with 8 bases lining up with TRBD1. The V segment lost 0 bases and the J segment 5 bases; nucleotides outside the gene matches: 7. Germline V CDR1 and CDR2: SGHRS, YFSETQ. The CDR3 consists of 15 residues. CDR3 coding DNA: TGCGCCAGCAGCTTGGCGGGGACAGGTAACCACGAGCAGTACTTC. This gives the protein CASSLAGTGNHEQYF.

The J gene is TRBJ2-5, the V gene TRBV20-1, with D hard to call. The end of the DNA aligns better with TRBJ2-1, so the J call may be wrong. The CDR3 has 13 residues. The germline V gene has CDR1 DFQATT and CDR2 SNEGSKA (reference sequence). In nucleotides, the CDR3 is TGCAGTGCTAGCGTAGTCAGAAGCAATGAGCAGTTCTTC. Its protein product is CSASVVRSNEQFF.

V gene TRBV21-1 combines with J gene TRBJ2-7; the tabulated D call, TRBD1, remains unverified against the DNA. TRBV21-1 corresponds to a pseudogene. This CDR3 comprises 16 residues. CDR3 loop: CASSAKTGSPPYEQYF. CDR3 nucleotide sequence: TGTGCCAGCAGCGCTAAGACAGGGAGTCCCCCCTACGAGCAGTACTTC.

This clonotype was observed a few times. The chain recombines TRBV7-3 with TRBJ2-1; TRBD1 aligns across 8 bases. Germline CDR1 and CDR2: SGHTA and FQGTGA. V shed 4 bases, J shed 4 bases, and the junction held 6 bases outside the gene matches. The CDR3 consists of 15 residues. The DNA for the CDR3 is TGTGCCAGCAGCTCCGGGACAGGAGATTACAATGAGCAGTTCTTC. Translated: CASSSGTGDYNEQFF.

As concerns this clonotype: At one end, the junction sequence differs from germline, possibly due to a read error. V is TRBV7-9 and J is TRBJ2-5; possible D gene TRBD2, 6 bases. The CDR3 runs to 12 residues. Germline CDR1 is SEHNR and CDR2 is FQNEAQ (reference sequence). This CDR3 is CASSPLSASENF. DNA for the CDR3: TGTGCCAGCAGCCCCCTCTCAGCTAGCGAGAACTTC.

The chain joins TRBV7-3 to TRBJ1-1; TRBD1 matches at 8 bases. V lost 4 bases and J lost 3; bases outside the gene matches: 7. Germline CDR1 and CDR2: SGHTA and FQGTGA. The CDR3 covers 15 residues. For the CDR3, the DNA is TGTGCCAGCAGCTCGGGACAGGTGGGGGACACTGAAGCTTTCTTT. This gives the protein CASSSGQVGDTEAFF.

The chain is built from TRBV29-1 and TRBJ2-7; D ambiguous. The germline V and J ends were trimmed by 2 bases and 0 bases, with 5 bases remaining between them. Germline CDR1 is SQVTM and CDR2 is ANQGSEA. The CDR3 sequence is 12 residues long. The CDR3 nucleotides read TGCAGCGTTGAACTGGACTCCTACGAGCAGTACTTC. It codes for CSVELDSYEQYF.